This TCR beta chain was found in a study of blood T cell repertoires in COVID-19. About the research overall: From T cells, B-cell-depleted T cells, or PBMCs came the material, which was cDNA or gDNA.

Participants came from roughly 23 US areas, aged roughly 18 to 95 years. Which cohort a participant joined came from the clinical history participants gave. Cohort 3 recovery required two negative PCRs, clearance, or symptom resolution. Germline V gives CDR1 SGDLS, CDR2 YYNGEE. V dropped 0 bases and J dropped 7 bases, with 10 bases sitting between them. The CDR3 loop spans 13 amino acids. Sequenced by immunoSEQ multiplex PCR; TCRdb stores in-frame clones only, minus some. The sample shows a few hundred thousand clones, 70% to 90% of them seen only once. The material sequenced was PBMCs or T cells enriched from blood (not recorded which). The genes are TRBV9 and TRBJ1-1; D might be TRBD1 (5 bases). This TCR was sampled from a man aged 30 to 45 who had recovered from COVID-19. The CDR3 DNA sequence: TGTGCCAGCAGCGTAGTCGGGACTAGTGAAGCTTTCTTT. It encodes CASSVVGTSEAFF.